Each of the 8 T cell receptor beta chains below was sequenced from the same sample in a study of PD-L1 blockade in urothelial cancer. The time point: peripheral blood 6 weeks after treatment start. Method: immunoSEQ multiplex PCR; TCRdb's copy keeps in-frame clones and lacks some. The sample records some 120,000 clones, 80% to 90% being singletons. Here the sequenced sample was PBMCs, taken around atezolizumab (anti-PD-L1) treatment. These receptors were taken from a man aged 55 to 70 with urothelial cancer.

The V gene is TRBV18, the J gene TRBJ1-5, with D uncertain. CDR1 and CDR2 from the germline V gene are KGHSH and LQKENI. The CDR3 runs 16 residues. Between the trimmed V and J ends, which lost 3 bases and 0 bases, there was a span of 12 bases. Written as DNA, the CDR3 is TGTGCCAGCTCACCGGCTAACAGCTTTAGCAATCAGCCCCAGCATTTT. Its translation is CASSPANSFSNQPQHF.

This chain joins TRBV15 and TRBJ2-6; 8 bases map to TRBD1. The CDR3 sequence is 18 residues long. CDR1 is LNHNV, CDR2 YYDKDF, per germline (reference sequence). The junction had 7 bases not matched to a gene; V was cut back by 3 bases and J by 0 bases. The CDR3 reads CATSSAGTGLSGANVLTF. As DNA, the CDR3 is TGTGCCACCAGCAGTGCCGGGACAGGTCTCTCTGGGGCCAACGTCCTGACTTTC.

This chain links TRBV2 with TRBJ1-5; the match to TRBD1 covers 9 bases. The CDR3 has 14 residues. Germline V gives CDR1 SNHLY, CDR2 FYNNEI. V trimming: 8 bases; J trimming: 1 base; junction bases outside the gene matches: 3. In DNA form, the CDR3 reads TGTGCCAGCGACAGGGGGTACAGCAATCAGCCCCAGCATTTT. Amino acids: CASDRGYSNQPQHF.

The rearrangement uses TRBV9 and TRBJ2-5, with TRBD2 identical over 9 bases. The CDR3 is made up of 17 amino acids. J gave up 2 bases and V 0 bases, and 8 bases lay outside the gene matches. The V gene's germline CDR1 is SGDLS and CDR2 YYNGEE. CDR3 in DNA: TGTGCCAGCAGCGTAGACGGTAGCGGGGGCTTACAAGAGACCCAGTACTTC. This translates into CASSVDGSGGLQETQYF.

The J gene is TRBJ1-5, the V gene TRBV2; D is unclear. Trimming pared 4 bases from V and 3 bases from J, leaving 10 bases between. Germline V CDR1 and CDR2: SNHLY, FYNNEI. The CDR3 totals 14 residues. This chain's CDR3 is CASSVDTSNQPQHF. Written as DNA, the CDR3 is TGTGCCAGCAGTGTAGACACTTCCAATCAGCCCCAGCATTTT. The full variable domain, its missing parts supplied by reference TRBV2 and TRBJ1-5, is EPEVTQTPSHQVTQMGQEVILRCVPISNHLYFYWYRQILGQKVEFLVSFYNNEISEKSEIFDDQFSVERPDGSNFTLKIRSTKLEDSAMYFCASSVDTSNQPQHFGDGTRLSIL.

The chain combines TRBV11-2 with TRBJ1-2, with 7 bases fitting TRBD1. The CDR3 is 14 residues long. CDR1 is SGHAT, CDR2 FQNNGV, per germline. V lost 0 bases, J lost 8 bases, and 6 bases stayed unmatched. As DNA, the CDR3 is TGTGCCAGCAGCTTAGACACAGGGGCGGGAGGCTACACCTTC. Its protein product is CASSLDTGAGGYTF.

The chain links TRBV7-2 to TRBJ1-5; TRBD1 might be the D (5 bases). Trimming stripped 1 base from V and 7 bases from J, with 14 bases between. CDR3 length: 15 residues. Germline V CDR1 and CDR2: SGHTA, FQGNSA. CDR3 nucleotide sequence: TGTGCCAGCAGCTTAGACGGCCAGGGCGCCCAGCCCCAGCATTTT. Translation gives CASSLDGQGAQPQHF.

This chain joins TRBV5-4 and TRBJ1-1; 7 bases agree with TRBD1. Germline CDR1 reads SGHNT; CDR2 reads YYREEE (reference sequence). J lost 5 bases, V lost 0 bases, and 4 bases had no gene match. CDR3 size: 14 residues. CDR3 region: CASSLEGGETEAFF. CDR3 coding DNA: TGTGCCAGCAGCTTGGAAGGGGGCGAGACTGAAGCTTTCTTT.